This TCR beta chain appears in the sequencing data of a study of blood T cell repertoires in COVID-19. Germline values: CDR1 LNHDA, CDR2 SQIVND (reference sequence). Trimming removed 3 bases at V and 8 bases at J, with 17 bases between. The CDR3 has 15 residues. Allocation to cohorts depended on clinical history reported by the participants. The data were produced by immunoSEQ multiplex PCR, yet TCRdb's version contains in-frame clones alone and is incomplete. Among under 200,000 clones listed, 80% were seen once. The sequence was obtained from a woman aged 60-75 years who had recovered from COVID-19. The V and J genes are TRBV19 and TRBJ2-1; D is unclear. The specimen was PBMCs or T cells enriched from blood (not recorded which). The CDR3 reads CASSIKVMGGHEQFF. DNA of the CDR3: TGTGCCAGTAGTATTAAAGTGATGGGTGGGCATGAGCAGTTCTTC.